This TCR beta chain stems from a study of tumor-infiltrating lymphocytes in oesophageal squamous cell carcinoma. The CDR3 consists of 16 residues. The germline V gene encodes CDR1 KGHSH and CDR2 LQKENI. TCRdb fed the PCR reads into MiXCR, producing one record per CDR3 protein. The repertoire holds approximately 20,000 distinct CDR3 sequences, with 35% to 40% as singletons. The sequenced sample was esophageal tumor tissue. The receptor was derived from a male donor with esophageal squamous cell carcinoma. This rearrangement joins TRBV18 to TRBJ2-1; perhaps TRBD2 as D (6 bases). The J call may not be correct, given that the DNA end is closer to TRBJ2-7. The CDR3 reads CASSRVLAASYNEQYF. DNA for the CDR3: TGTGCCAGCTCAAGAGTTTTAGCGGCTTCCTACAATGAGCAGTACTTC.